This T cell receptor beta chain appears in the sequencing data of a study of regulatory T cells in long-lasting Graves disease. Study-level findings and limits: Persistent disease was associated with favored TRBV28 usage and with favored use of TRBJ1-2 and TRBJ2-5. Fewer public clonotypes were shared by new patients (966) than by persistent patients (around 2,900). Persistent Graves' patients showed a TCR diversity that was lower than that of newly diagnosed ones.

There are many counts of this clonotype. Its antigen is not identified. Arm-PCR of CDR3 regions and iRepertoire HTBI primers were used to build TCR beta libraries. MiXCR was run by TCRdb on the multiplex PCR reads, yielding one entry per CDR3 protein. The repertoire consists of fewer than 400,000 distinct CDR3 sequences, with less than 20% occurring once and the leading ten covering less than 35%. The time point here: persistent/refractory GD, antithyroid drugs over 5 years with positive TRAb. There was RNA extracted from PBMCs, and the TCR library was made from it. Per American Thyroid Association guidelines, Graves' disease was diagnosed. V lost 5 bases and J lost 10, with 20 bases in between. Germline V CDR1 and CDR2: SGHTA, FQGNSA. The CDR3 runs 14 residues.

This receptor was obtained from a female donor with Graves disease. The material was peripheral blood mononuclear cells (PBMCs), obtained when the disease was refractory, from a patient treated with antithyroid drugs. V usage is TRBV7-2 and J usage is TRBJ1-1; D is perhaps TRBD1 (5 bases). The CDR3 protein is CASSPGGQGSRAFF. CDR3 nucleotide sequence: TGTGCCAGCAGCCCTGGCGGGCAGGGCTCGCGAGCTTTCTTT.